This is a list of T cell receptor beta chains from one sample in a study of T cell repertoires in cytomegalovirus infection. Each CDR3 protein gets one entry after TCRdb re-called the reads with MiXCR. The sample gives about 130,000 distinct CDR3 sequences, 7% to 10% of which show up once; around 10% is in the top ten. Sequencing was done on a sample of PBMCs. These TCRs come from a human donor in good health (CMV status not recorded). Some clones in this sample may be carry-over from other donors' samples. The CDR3 runs from the conserved cysteine through the conserved F or W. Each record gives: J gene, D gene, V gene, clone size, CDR3 protein, CDR3 DNA. A D gene is named only where the DNA matches it firmly. Clone sizes are given selectively: once, few, many, or a class where the clone is expanded.

>TRBJ2-7|TRBD2|TRBV24-1|NA
CATESGGHKTYEQYF
TGTGCCACCGAGAGCGGGGGACACAAAACCTACGAGCAGTACTTC
>TRBJ1-5|NA|TRBV24-1|many
CATSDAGQTSNQPQHF
TGTGCCACCAGTGACGCGGGACAAACTAGCAATCAGCCCCAGCATTTT
>TRBJ2-3|TRBD1|TRBV6-6|NA
CASRLRPGQSTDTQYF
TGTGCCAGCAGACTCAGGCCGGGACAGAGCACAGATACGCAGTATTTT
>TRBJ1-2|NA|TRBV2|NA
CASREDGSRGYTF
TGTGCCAGCAGGGAAGACGGAAGTCGGGGCTACACCTTC
>TRBJ1-1|NA|TRBV7-9|many
CASNWVVNTEAFF
TGTGCCAGCAACTGGGTAGTAAACACTGAAGCTTTCTTT
>TRBJ1-6|NA|TRBV6-5|many
CASSYDSSGSPLHF
TGTGCCAGCAGTTACGACAGTAGTGGATCACCCCTCCACTTT
>TRBJ1-4|TRBD1|TRBV7-9|many
CASRPTGTGNEKLFF
TGTGCCAGCAGGCCCACCGGGACAGGGAATGAAAAACTGTTTTTT
>TRBJ1-1|NA|TRBV5-4|many
CASSLEAGNTEAFF
TGTGCCAGCAGCTTGGAGGCGGGGAACACTGAAGCTTTCTTT
>TRBJ2-7|NA|TRBV2|NA
CASSDRSGHSYEQYF
TGTGCCAGCAGTGACCGTAGCGGCCACTCCTACGAGCAGTACTTC
>TRBJ2-1|TRBD2|TRBV6-6|many
CASRPRGTSGYNEQFF
TGTGCCAGCAGGCCCCGGGGGACTAGCGGGTACAATGAGCAGTTCTTC
>TRBJ2-4|TRBD2|TRBV2|many
CASSERGGSNIQYF
TGTGCCAGCAGTGAGCGGGGGGGCTCAAACATTCAGTACTTC
>TRBJ2-7|NA|TRBV19|NA
CATAPNLFGRGHEQYF
TGTGCCACCGCCCCCAACCTGTTCGGCCGGGGGCACGAGCAGTACTTC
>TRBJ2-3|NA|TRBV11-2|many
CASSFPGGDTQYF
TGTGCCAGCAGCTTCCCCGGAGGGGATACGCAGTATTTT
>TRBJ2-3|NA|TRBV29-1|many
CSVGWTDTQYF
TGCAGCGTTGGATGGACAGATACGCAGTATTTT
>TRBJ2-5|NA|TRBV20-1|NA
CSAREASETQYF
TGCAGTGCTAGAGAGGCTTCGGAGACCCAGTACTTC
>TRBJ1-2|NA|TRBV29-1|NA
CSVEAWARGYTF
TGCAGCGTTGAAGCGTGGGCACGGGGCTACACCTTC
>TRBJ2-7|NA|TRBV20-1|few
CSAADRDYEQYF
TGCAGTGCTGCCGACCGGGACTACGAGCAGTACTTC
>TRBJ2-1|NA|TRBV6-5|many
CASSYDVTLTGEQFF
TGTGCCAGCAGTTACGATGTTACCTTAACGGGTGAGCAGTTCTTC
>TRBJ1-4|NA|TRBV19|many
CASSAEGHINEKLFF
TGTGCCAGTAGTGCCGAGGGACACATTAATGAAAAACTGTTTTTT
>TRBJ2-7|TRBD1|TRBV2|NA
CASSAGTGAYKQYF
TGTGCCAGCAGTGCGGGGACAGGGGCCTACAAGCAGTACTTC
>TRBJ1-6|NA|TRBV19|many
CASSITGISYNSPLHF
TGTGCCAGTAGTATTACCGGAATCAGCTATAATTCACCCCTCCACTTT
>TRBJ1-5|NA|TRBV28|few
CASSLERGRNQPQHF
TGTGCCAGCAGTTTGGAGCGGGGCCGCAATCAGCCCCAGCATTTT
>TRBJ1-6|NA|TRBV2|few
CASRKMTDALAPLHF
TGTGCCAGCAGGAAAATGACGGATGCGCTGGCACCCCTCCACTTT
>TRBJ2-2|NA|TRBV20-1|NA
CSARRGIGTGELFF
TGCAGTGCTAGGAGGGGGATTGGCACCGGGGAGCTGTTTTTT